The 19 T cell receptor beta chains presented below share a single source sample, sequenced in a study of cytomegalovirus exposure and HLA in healthy donors. Researchers ran the PCR with 60 Vbeta and 13 Jbeta primers. Data came from immunoSEQ multiplex PCR; TCRdb stores just in-frame clones and leaves some out. Here the sample spans under 100,000 clones, 60% to 85% being singletons. Sample: PBMCs. These receptors were taken from a boy aged 5-17 years in good health and CMV-seronegative.

This chain uses TRBV28 with TRBJ1-5; a possible D gene is TRBD1 (5 bases). V shed 10 bases and J shed 0 bases, with 13 bases lying between them. This CDR3 comprises 14 residues. Germline V gene lookup returns CDR1 MDHEN and CDR2 SYDVKM. The CDR3 DNA reads TGTGCCAATACTATGGGGCATAGCAATCAGCCCCAGCATTTT. Its protein product is CANTMGHSNQPQHF.

DNA of the CDR3: TGTGCCAGCAGACCGGACAGTATGAACACTGAAGCTTTCTTT. Protein sequence: CASRPDSMNTEAFF. The V and J genes are TRBV6-5 and TRBJ1-1, with a possible D match to TRBD1 (6 bases). Germline V lookup: CDR1 MNHEY, CDR2 SVGAGI. Trimming removed 6 bases at V and 0 bases at J, with 11 bases between. CDR3 length equals 14 residues.

V and J are TRBV5-1 and TRBJ2-3; the D gene is possibly TRBD2 (5 bases). The V end was cut by 0 bases, the J end by 1 base, with 6 bases between. The CDR3 consists of 14 residues. Germline V gene data show CDR1 as SGHRS and CDR2 as YFSETQ. CDR3 region: CASSLEGGTDTQYF. DNA of the CDR3: TGCGCCAGCAGCTTGGAGGGAGGCACAGATACGCAGTATTTT. Full variable domain (remainder filled in from reference TRBV5-1 and TRBJ2-3): KAGVTQTPRYLIKTRGQQVTLSCSPISGHRSVSWYQQTPGQGLQFLFEYFSETQRNKGNFPGRFSGRQFSNSRSEMNVSTLELGDSALYLCASSLEGGTDTQYFGPGTRLTVL.

Concerning this clone: A read error may account for a junction end that differs from germline. The J gene is TRBJ2-3, the V gene TRBV10-3; TRBD1 matches 9 bases. The length of the CDR3 is 15 residues. The germline gives CDR1 ENHRY, CDR2 SYGVKD. The CDR3 reads CASGKGTGYTDTQYF. DNA of the CDR3: TGCGCGTCCGGTAAGGGGACAGGGTACACAGATACGCAGTATTTT.

The rearrangement links TRBV4-3 to TRBJ1-3, with TRBD1 matching 8 bases. The junction had 7 bases not matched to a gene; V was cut back by 0 bases and J by 3 bases. Per the germline V gene, CDR1 is LGHNA and CDR2 is YSLEER. CDR3 length equals 17 residues. Written as DNA, the CDR3 is TGCGCCAGCAGCCAAGATCGTGATACAGGGGGTGGAAACACCATATATTTT. Its translation is CASSQDRDTGGGNTIYF.

The chain couples TRBV29-1 to TRBJ1-1, with 7 bases lining up with TRBD1. V trimming: 5 bases; J trimming: 2 bases; junction bases outside the gene matches: 8. CDR1 is SQVTM and CDR2 is ANQGSEA in the germline V gene. The CDR3 is made up of 14 amino acids. CDR3 DNA sequence: TGCAGCGTTAAATACAGGGGAACTAACACTGAAGCTTTCTTT. Residues: CSVKYRGTNTEAFF.

V gene TRBV7-9 combines with J gene TRBJ1-2; TRBD1 agrees at 7 bases. CDR1 and CDR2 from the germline V gene are SEHNR and FQNEAQ (reference sequence). V lost 5 bases and J lost 4; bases outside the gene matches: 10. The CDR3 totals 15 residues. CDR3 nucleotides: TGTGCCAGCAGCCCCGGGACAGCTTTAGGCTATGGCTACACCTTC. Residues: CASSPGTALGYGYTF.

This chain joins TRBV11-2 and TRBJ2-1; 12 nucleotides match TRBD2. This CDR3 comprises 18 residues. Germline CDR1 reads SGHAT; CDR2 reads FQNNGV. Losses at the gene ends were 6 bases for V and 9 bases for J; bases not matched to a gene: 18. The chain's CDR3 is CASRSIGQLAGGIPEQFF. CDR3 nucleotides: TGTGCCAGCAGGTCTATCGGCCAACTAGCGGGAGGTATCCCTGAGCAGTTCTTC.

The chain employs TRBV10-1 and TRBJ2-1; 7 positions agree with TRBD1. The J segment lost 3 bases and the V segment lost 5 bases, leaving 4 bases of the junction unmatched. This CDR3 is 14 amino acids long. In germline, CDR1 is WNHNN, CDR2 SYGVQD (reference sequence). CDR3 DNA sequence: TGCGCCAGCAGTCCAGGGGGTCGCTACAATGAGCAGTTCTTC. This codes for CASSPGGRYNEQFF.

The chain combines TRBV28 with TRBJ1-2, with D possibly being TRBD1 (6 bases). Germline V gene lookup returns CDR1 MDHEN and CDR2 SYDVKM. The CDR3 has 14 residues. V lost 3 bases, J lost 4 bases, and 12 bases lay in between. The CDR3 is CASSLRTVTYGYTF. The CDR3, as DNA: TGTGCCAGCAGTTTGCGGACAGTGACCTATGGCTACACCTTC.

The J gene is TRBJ2-7, the V gene TRBV10-3, with a weak D call TRBD2 (6 bases). The CDR3 loop spans 13 amino acids. The germline gives CDR1 ENHRY, CDR2 SYGVKD. V lost 3 bases and J 2 bases, leaving 8 bases between the germline ends. The CDR3 sequence: CAISDGGTYEQYF. The CDR3 DNA sequence: TGTGCCATCAGTGACGGAGGGACCTACGAGCAGTACTTC.

This clone occurred a few times. The chain couples TRBV30 to TRBJ2-6; the match to TRBD2 covers 8 bases. Germline assignment: CDR1 GTSNPN and CDR2 SVGIG (reference sequence). V shed 2 bases and J 1 base; nucleotides not matched to a gene: 1. The CDR3 length is 15 residues. CDR3 sequence: CAWSTGGSGANVLTF. The DNA of the CDR3 is TGTGCCTGGAGTACGGGAGGGTCTGGGGCCAACGTCCTGACTTTC. Full variable domain (outside the CDR3, taken from reference TRBV30 and TRBJ2-6): SQTIHQWPATLVQPVGSPLSLECTVEGTSNPNLYWYRQAAGRGLQLLFYSVGIGQISSEVPQNLSASRPQDRQFILSSKKLLLSDSGFYLCAWSTGGSGANVLTFGAGSRLTVL.

This rearrangement joins TRBV28 to TRBJ2-7, with 15 bases fitting TRBD2. Germline CDR1 MDHEN, CDR2 SYDVKM. CDR3 length: 14 amino acids. V dropped 8 bases and J dropped 9; count of bases not matched to a gene: 8. This chain's CDR3 is CASGTSGRFLWQYF. The CDR3 coding sequence is TGTGCCAGCGGGACTAGCGGGAGGTTCCTATGGCAGTACTTC. The entire variable domain, with the rest obtained from reference TRBV28 and TRBJ2-7, is as follows: DVKVTQSSRYLVKRTGEKVFLECVQDMDHENMFWYRQDPGLGLRLIYFSYDVKMKEKGDIPEGYSVSREKKERFSLILESASTNQTSMYLCASGTSGRFLWQYFGPGTRLTVT.

The chain links TRBV5-4 to TRBJ1-1; tentatively, D is TRBD1 (6 bases). CDR3 length: 14 amino acids. CDR1 SGHNT and CDR2 YYREEE come from the germline V gene (reference sequence). Deletions cut 2 bases from V and 6 bases from J, with 14 bases between. In DNA, the CDR3 is TGTGCCAGCAGCTTCCCAGGGGATCCGTCTGAAGCTTTCTTT. Its protein product is CASSFPGDPSEAFF.

The CDR3 region is CASSGGVSNEQFF. The DNA for the CDR3 is TGTGCCTCCTCCGGGGGGGTCTCGAATGAGCAGTTCTTC. The J gene is TRBJ2-1, the V gene TRBV9; the match to TRBD2 covers 8 bases. This CDR3 has 13 amino acids. The junction had 10 bases not matched to a gene; V was cut back by 10 bases and J by 7 bases. In germline, CDR1 is SGDLS, CDR2 YYNGEE.

This chain links TRBV19 with TRBJ1-1; TRBD1 might be the D (6 bases). The CDR3 is 13 residues long. The germline gives CDR1 LNHDA, CDR2 SQIVND (reference sequence). Trimming shortened V by 6 bases and J by 5 bases, and 13 bases separated the two germline ends. CDR3 DNA: TGTGCCAGTAGCCACCAGGGGTTTACTGAAGCTTTCTTT. Translation gives CASSHQGFTEAFF. The full variable domain, with the rest looked up from reference TRBV19 and TRBJ1-1, is DGGITQSPKYLFRKEGQNVTLSCEQNLNHDAMYWYRQDPGQGLRLIYYSQIVNDFQKGDIAEGYSVSREKKESFPLTVTSAQKNPTAFYLCASSHQGFTEAFFGQGTRLTVV.

The chain carries TRBV2 and TRBJ2-3; 7 nucleotides line up with TRBD2. V lost 8 bases and J lost 0; bases outside the gene matches: 2. Germline V gene lookup returns CDR1 SNHLY and CDR2 FYNNEI. The CDR3 runs 13 residues. CDR3 loop: CASLADSTDTQYF. CDR3 nucleotide sequence: TGTGCCAGCCTAGCGGATAGCACAGATACGCAGTATTTT.

The chain is built from TRBV15 and TRBJ2-1; 10 bases are shared with TRBD2. The V gene's germline CDR1 is LNHNV and CDR2 YYDKDF (reference sequence). Trimming cost V 1 base and J 8 bases; bases outside gene matches: 2. This CDR3 contains 14 residues. CDR3 sequence reads: CATSRGSGGDEQFF. In DNA form, the CDR3 reads TGTGCCACCAGCAGAGGAAGCGGGGGGGATGAGCAGTTCTTC.

This clone was detected only once. The V call is TRBV5-6, the J call TRBJ2-1, with TRBD1 as a possible D gene (6 bases). Trimming took off 4 bases at V and 3 bases at J, with 17 bases between the two ends. Per the germline V gene, CDR1 is SGHDT and CDR2 is YYEEEE. The CDR3 contains 16 residues. DNA of the CDR3: TGTGCCAGCAGCCTCAGGACAGACCTTCTCTACAATGAGCAGTTCTTC. Its translation is CASSLRTDLLYNEQFF.